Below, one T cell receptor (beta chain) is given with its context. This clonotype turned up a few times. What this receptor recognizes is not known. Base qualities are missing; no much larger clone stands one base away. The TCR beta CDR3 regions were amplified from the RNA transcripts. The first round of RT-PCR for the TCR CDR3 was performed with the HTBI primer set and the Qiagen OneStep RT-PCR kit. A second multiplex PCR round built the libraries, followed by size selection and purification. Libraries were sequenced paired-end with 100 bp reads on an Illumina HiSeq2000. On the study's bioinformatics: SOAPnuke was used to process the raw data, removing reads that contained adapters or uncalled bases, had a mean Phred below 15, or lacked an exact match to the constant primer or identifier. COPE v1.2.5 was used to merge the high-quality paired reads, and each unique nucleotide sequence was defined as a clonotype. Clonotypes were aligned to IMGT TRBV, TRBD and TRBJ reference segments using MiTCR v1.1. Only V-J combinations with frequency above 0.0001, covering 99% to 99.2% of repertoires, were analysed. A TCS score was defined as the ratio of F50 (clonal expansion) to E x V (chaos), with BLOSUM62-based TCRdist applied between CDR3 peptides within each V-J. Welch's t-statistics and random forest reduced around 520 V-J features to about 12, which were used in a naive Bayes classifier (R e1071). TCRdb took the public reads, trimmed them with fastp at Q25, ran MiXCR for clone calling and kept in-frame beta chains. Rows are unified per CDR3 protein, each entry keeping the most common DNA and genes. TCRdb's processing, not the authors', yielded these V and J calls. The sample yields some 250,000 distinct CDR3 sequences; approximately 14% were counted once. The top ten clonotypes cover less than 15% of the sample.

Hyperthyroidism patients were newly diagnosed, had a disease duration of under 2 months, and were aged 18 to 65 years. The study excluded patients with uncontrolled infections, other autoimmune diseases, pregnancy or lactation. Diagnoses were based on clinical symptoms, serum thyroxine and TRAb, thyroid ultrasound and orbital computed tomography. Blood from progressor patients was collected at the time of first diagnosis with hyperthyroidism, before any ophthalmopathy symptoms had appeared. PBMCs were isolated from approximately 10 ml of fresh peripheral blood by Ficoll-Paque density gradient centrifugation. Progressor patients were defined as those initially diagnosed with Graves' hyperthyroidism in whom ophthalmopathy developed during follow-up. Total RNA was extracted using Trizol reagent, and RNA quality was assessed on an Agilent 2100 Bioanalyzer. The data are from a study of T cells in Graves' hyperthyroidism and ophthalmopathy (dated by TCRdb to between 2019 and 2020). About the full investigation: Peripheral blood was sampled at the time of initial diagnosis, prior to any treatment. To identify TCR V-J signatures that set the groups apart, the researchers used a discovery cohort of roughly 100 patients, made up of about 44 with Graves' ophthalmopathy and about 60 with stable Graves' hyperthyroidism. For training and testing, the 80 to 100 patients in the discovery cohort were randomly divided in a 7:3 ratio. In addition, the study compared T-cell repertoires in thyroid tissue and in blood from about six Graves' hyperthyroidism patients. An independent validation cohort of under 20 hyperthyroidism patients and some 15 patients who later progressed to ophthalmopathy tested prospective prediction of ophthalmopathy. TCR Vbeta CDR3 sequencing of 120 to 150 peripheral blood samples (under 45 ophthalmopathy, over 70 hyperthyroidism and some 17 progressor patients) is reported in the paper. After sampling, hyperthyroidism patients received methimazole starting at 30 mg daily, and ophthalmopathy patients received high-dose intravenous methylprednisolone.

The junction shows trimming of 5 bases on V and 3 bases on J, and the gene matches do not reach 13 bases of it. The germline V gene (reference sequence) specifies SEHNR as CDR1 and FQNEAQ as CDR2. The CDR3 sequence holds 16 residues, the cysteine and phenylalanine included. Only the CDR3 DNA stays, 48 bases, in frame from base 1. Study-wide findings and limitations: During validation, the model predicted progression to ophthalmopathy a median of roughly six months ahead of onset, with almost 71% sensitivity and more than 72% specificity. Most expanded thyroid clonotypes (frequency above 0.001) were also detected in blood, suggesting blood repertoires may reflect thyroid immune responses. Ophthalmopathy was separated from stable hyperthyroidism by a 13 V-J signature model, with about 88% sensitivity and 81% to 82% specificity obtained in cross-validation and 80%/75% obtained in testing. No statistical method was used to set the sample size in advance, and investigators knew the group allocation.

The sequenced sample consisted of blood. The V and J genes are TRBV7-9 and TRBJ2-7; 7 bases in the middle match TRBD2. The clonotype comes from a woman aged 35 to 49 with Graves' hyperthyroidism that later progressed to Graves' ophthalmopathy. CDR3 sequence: CASSRIRASGFYEQYF. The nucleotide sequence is TGTGCCAGCAGCAGAATCAGGGCTAGCGGATTCTACGAGCAGTACTTC.